The 9 T cell receptor beta chains listed next were all sequenced from one sample in a study of T cell changes during pregnancy in multiple sclerosis. TCRdb keeps only in-frame clones here, not all; method: immunoSEQ multiplex PCR. Of 40,000 to 55,000 clones in the sample, around 90% were seen once. Material: CD8+ T cells from peripheral blood mononuclear cells, obtained in the second trimester of pregnancy. The receptors were sampled from a female donor with multiple sclerosis, enrolled in a pregnancy study.

The rearrangement uses TRBV11-2 and TRBJ1-2; D unclear. CDR3 length: 16 residues. Germline V gene sequence: CDR1 SGHAT, CDR2 FQNNGV. V gave up 4 bases and J gave up 8 bases, with 23 bases separating them. In nucleotides, the CDR3 is TGTGCCAGCAGCTACCCTTCTGCAGGACTTGGAGGAGGCTACACCTTC. This sequence encodes CASSYPSAGLGGGYTF.

This clone was seen only a few times. The DNA of the CDR3 is TGTGCCAGCAGTTCAGGGACAACGGATTCACCCCTCCACTTT. Translating it yields CASSSGTTDSPLHF. The rearrangement links TRBV27 to TRBJ1-6; tentatively, D is TRBD1 (6 bases). Germline V CDR1 and CDR2: MNHEY, SMNVEV (reference sequence). The CDR3 is 14 amino acids. V lost 4 bases, J lost 8 bases, and 12 bases lay in between.

This sequence joins TRBV7-6 and TRBJ2-7; TRBD2 matches 13 bases. The V segment lost 1 base and the J segment 5 bases; nucleotides outside the gene matches: 2. Per the germline V gene, CDR1 is SGHVS and CDR2 is FNYEAQ. The CDR3 sequence is 15 residues long. For the CDR3, the DNA is TGTGCCAGCAGCTTAGGGACTAGCGGGGGAAACGAGCAGTACTTC. As protein: CASSLGTSGGNEQYF.

The gene calls are TRBV5-5 and TRBJ1-2; 8 nucleotides agree with TRBD1. Per the germline V gene, CDR1 is SGHKS and CDR2 is YYEKEE (reference sequence). After removal of 4 bases from V and 8 bases from J, the junction contained 7 bases not matched to a gene. This CDR3 is built from 13 residues. CDR3 bases: TGTGCCAGCAGCCGGGGGACAGGTGAGGGCTACACCTTC. This encodes CASSRGTGEGYTF.

V usage is TRBV9 and J usage is TRBJ1-2, with 10 nucleotides matching TRBD1. CDR1 and CDR2 (germline): SGDLS, YYNGEE. The CDR3 covers 20 residues. V dropped 4 bases and J dropped 0; count of bases not matched to a gene: 18. The CDR3 loop reads CASSIDRGRGGGLANYGYTF. CDR3 nucleotides: TGTGCCAGCAGCATAGACAGGGGGCGAGGGGGGGGATTAGCTAACTATGGCTACACCTTC.

The rearrangement joins TRBV19 to TRBJ1-2, with 8 nucleotides matching TRBD1. The CDR3 covers 16 residues. After removal of 7 bases from V and 4 bases from J, the junction contained 14 bases not matched to a gene. Germline V lookup: CDR1 LNHDA, CDR2 SQIVND (reference sequence). CDR3: CASTTGGQGGAYGYTF. The CDR3 coding sequence is TGTGCCAGTACCACAGGGGGGCAGGGGGGGGCCTATGGCTACACCTTC.

The CDR3 DNA sequence: TGCGCCAGCAGCCAAGTCCCCCTCTTTGAGCAGTTCTTC. Residues: CASSQVPLFEQFF. This rearrangement joins TRBV4-1 to TRBJ2-1; D gene unclear. CDR3 size: 13 residues. The V end lost 1 base, the J end lost 9 bases, and 10 bases lay between the germline ends. The germline gives CDR1 MGHRA, CDR2 YSYEKL.

The rearrangement links TRBV9 to TRBJ2-1, with D unresolved. The CDR3 length is 15 residues. V was clipped by 1 base and J by 4 bases, with 12 bases between them. The germline gives CDR1 SGDLS, CDR2 YYNGEE. The chain's CDR3 is CASSVQGQVYNEQFF. CDR3 DNA sequence: TGTGCCAGCAGCGTACAAGGCCAGGTATACAATGAGCAGTTCTTC.

This chain joins TRBV27 and TRBJ1-1; possible D gene TRBD1, 6 bases. Between the trimmed V and J ends, which lost 6 bases and 6 bases, there was a span of 14 bases. Germline V lookup: CDR1 MNHEY, CDR2 SMNVEV (reference sequence). This CDR3 contains 13 residues. CDR3 sequence: CASSFPGVSEAFF. CDR3 nucleotides: TGTGCCAGCAGCTTCCCAGGGGTTTCTGAAGCTTTCTTT.